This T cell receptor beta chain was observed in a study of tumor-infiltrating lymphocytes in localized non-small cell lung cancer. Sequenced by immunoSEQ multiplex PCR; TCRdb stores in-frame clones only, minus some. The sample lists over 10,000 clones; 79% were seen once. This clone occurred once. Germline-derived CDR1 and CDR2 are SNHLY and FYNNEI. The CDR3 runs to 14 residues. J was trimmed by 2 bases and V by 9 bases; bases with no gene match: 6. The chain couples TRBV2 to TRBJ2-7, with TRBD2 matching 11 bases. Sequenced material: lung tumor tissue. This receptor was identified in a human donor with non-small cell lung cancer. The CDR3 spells CASQDSGGAYEQYF. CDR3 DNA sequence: TGTGCCAGTCAAGATAGCGGGGGGGCCTACGAGCAGTACTTC.